These 30 T cell receptor beta chains were all obtained from the same sample, sequenced in a study of T cell responses to AZD1222 COVID-19 vaccine. The method was immunoSEQ multiplex PCR; TCRdb's version includes in-frame clones alone and lacks a portion of them. The repertoire holds over 100,000 clones, with 86% as singletons. The source material was peripheral blood, sampled on day 0 of AZD1222 vaccination. All receptors come from an adult in good health.

The chain joins TRBV25-1 to TRBJ2-3; D not resolved. V lost 4 bases to trimming and J lost 0 bases, with 11 bases between them. There are 15 residues in the CDR3. Per germline, CDR1 MGHDK and CDR2 SYGVNS. CDR3 region: CASSGWTSSTDTQYF. Here the CDR3 DNA reads TGTGCCAGCAGTGGGTGGACGTCTAGCACAGATACGCAGTATTTT.

The J gene is TRBJ1-1, the V gene TRBV27; unclear D gene. Germline CDR1 reads MNHEY; CDR2 reads SMNVEV (reference sequence). The CDR3 extends over 13 amino acids. Deletions cut 0 bases from V and 4 bases from J, with 6 bases between. The CDR3 is CASSLSAGTEAFF. CDR3 bases: TGTGCCAGCAGTTTATCCGCGGGCACTGAAGCTTTCTTT.

J is TRBJ2-7 and V is TRBV9; a weak D match, TRBD2 (6 bases). The CDR3 has 13 residues. The V gene lost 2 bases and the J gene lost 6 bases, with 12 bases spanning the gap. In germline, CDR1 is SGDLS, CDR2 YYNGEE. The CDR3 is CASSVLVGGEQYF. For the CDR3, the DNA is TGTGCCAGCAGCGTCCTCGTCGGGGGCGAGCAGTACTTC.

The chain is built from TRBV5-8 and TRBJ2-7, with 9 bases fitting TRBD2. The CDR3 loop spans 14 amino acids. Germline values: CDR1 SGHTS, CDR2 YDEGEE. V was pared by 1 base and J by 5 bases, with 4 bases of the junction left unmatched. The CDR3 sequence: CASSLSAGGHEQYF. CDR3 sequence (DNA): TGTGCCAGCAGCTTGTCAGCGGGAGGCCACGAGCAGTACTTC.

The chain combines TRBV7-2 with TRBJ1-2; D perhaps matches TRBD1 (5 bases). This CDR3 spans 15 amino acids. Germline V CDR1 and CDR2: SGHTA, FQGNSA. V was pared by 0 bases and J by 2 bases, with 10 bases between. The CDR3 nucleotides are TGTGCCAGCAGCTTAGCCCAGGGCGGCAACTATGGCTACACCTTC. It specifies CASSLAQGGNYGYTF.

A note on this clone: At one end, the junction sequence differs from germline, possibly due to a read error. The chain uses TRBV5-1 and TRBJ2-1, with 7 bases aligning to TRBD2. Germline CDR1 is SGHRS and CDR2 is YFSETQ. This CDR3 region has 14 residues. The CDR3 coding sequence is TGCGCCAGCCGCTTTACGGGAGGTGTTAATGAGCAGTTCTTC. This translates into CASRFTGGVNEQFF. Full variable domain (rest looked up from reference TRBV5-1 and TRBJ2-1): KAGVTQTPRYLIKTRGQQVTLSCSPISGHRSVSWYQQTPGQGLQFLFEYFSETQRNKGNFPGRFSGRQFSNSRSEMNVSTLELGDSALYLCASRFTGGVNEQFFGPGTRLTVL.

The J gene is TRBJ2-1, the V gene TRBV19; 9 nucleotides agree with TRBD2. CDR3 size: 21 residues. Germline CDR1 and CDR2: LNHDA and SQIVND (reference sequence). The trim removed 4 bases at V and 0 bases at J, leaving 19 bases unmatched. This CDR3 is CASSKARSGGLHFSSYNEQFF. The CDR3 DNA follows: TGTGCCAGTAGTAAGGCCCGTAGCGGGGGCTTACACTTCAGCTCCTACAATGAGCAGTTCTTC.

This chain joins TRBV2 and TRBJ1-1, with D perhaps matching TRBD1 (5 bases). Trimming removed 6 bases at V and 7 bases at J, with 6 bases between. The CDR3 is 10 residues long. CDR1 and CDR2 from the germline V gene are SNHLY and FYNNEI. CDR3: CASRGGEAFF. DNA for the CDR3: TGTGCCAGCAGGGGGGGTGAAGCTTTCTTT.

The chain is built from TRBV28 and TRBJ1-5; D unresolved. The germline V gene has CDR1 MDHEN and CDR2 SYDVKM. Trimming removed 3 bases at V and 5 bases at J, with 2 bases between. The CDR3 loop spans 11 amino acids. As DNA, the CDR3 is TGTGCCAGCAGTTTCCATCAGCCCCAGCATTTT. It yields the protein CASSFHQPQHF. The entire variable domain, with the rest obtained from reference TRBV28 and TRBJ1-5, is as follows: DVKVTQSSRYLVKRTGEKVFLECVQDMDHENMFWYRQDPGLGLRLIYFSYDVKMKEKGDIPEGYSVSREKKERFSLILESASTNQTSMYLCASSFHQPQHFGDGTRLSIL.

To note about this clone: The junction differs from germline at one of its ends, possibly a read error. This chain connects TRBV5-6 to TRBJ1-2; D not resolved. The CDR3 is made up of 12 amino acids. The germline V gene has CDR1 SGHDT and CDR2 YYEEEE. The CDR3 here is CASSLSSEPRAF. The CDR3 nucleotides are TGTGCCAGCAGCTTGAGCTCTGAGCCTCGTGCCTTC.

V gene TRBV24-1 combines with J gene TRBJ1-2; no clear D. The germline V gene encodes CDR1 KGHDR and CDR2 SFDVKD. The V end was cut by 8 bases, the J end by 5 bases, with 11 bases between. The CDR3 consists of 12 residues. The DNA for the CDR3 is TGTGCCACCAAGATCATGGAATATGGCTACACCTTC. It is translated as CATKIMEYGYTF.

The CDR3 region has the DNA TGTGCCAGCAGCACCCAGGGGGTCTCTGGAAACACCATATATTTT. As protein: CASSTQGVSGNTIYF. V is TRBV9 and J is TRBJ1-3; 7 bases are a match to TRBD1. The trim removed 4 bases at V and 0 bases at J, leaving 4 bases unmatched. The length of the CDR3 is 15 residues. The V gene's germline CDR1 is SGDLS and CDR2 YYNGEE.

This clone was counted a single time. The chain has TRBV5-1 and TRBJ1-1; tentatively, D is TRBD1 (5 bases). The CDR3 runs to 14 residues. CDR1 is SGHRS, CDR2 YFSETQ, per germline. Trimming shortened V by 0 bases and J by 5 bases, and 11 bases separated the two germline ends. The CDR3 DNA reads as TGCGCCAGCAGCTTGGAGCCCAGGGAAACTGAAGCTTTCTTT. Its protein is CASSLEPRETEAFF.

This chain links TRBV19 with TRBJ2-2, with a weak D call TRBD1 (5 bases). The length of the CDR3 is 14 residues. The germline V gene has CDR1 LNHDA and CDR2 SQIVND (reference sequence). The ends were cut back, 5 bases at V and 1 base at J, with 8 bases in the middle. CDR3 DNA sequence: TGTGCCAGTAGTGCCGGACAGAACACCGGGGAGCTGTTTTTT. It translates to CASSAGQNTGELFF. The full variable domain, its missing parts supplied by reference TRBV19 and TRBJ2-2, is DGGITQSPKYLFRKEGQNVTLSCEQNLNHDAMYWYRQDPGQGLRLIYYSQIVNDFQKGDIAEGYSVSREKKESFPLTVTSAQKNPTAFYLCASSAGQNTGELFFGEGSRLTVL.

This clone was counted once. The rearrangement links TRBV10-3 to TRBJ1-3; D is unresolved. In germline, CDR1 is ENHRY, CDR2 SYGVKD. The CDR3 consists of 11 residues. V was trimmed by 8 bases and J by 4 bases, leaving 6 bases between them. The CDR3 nucleotides read TGTGCCATCGGAGGGGGAAACACCATATATTTT. Protein sequence: CAIGGGNTIYF.

The chain has TRBV7-9 and TRBJ1-1; D gene ambiguous. Looked up from germline, CDR1 is SEHNR and CDR2 is FQNEAQ (reference sequence). This CDR3 is 13 amino acids long. With 7 bases removed from V and 0 bases from J, the gap between germline ends came to 9 bases. This CDR3 is CASNLIMNTEAFF. The CDR3 DNA sequence: TGTGCCAGCAACCTTATCATGAACACTGAAGCTTTCTTT. Full variable domain (rest looked up from reference TRBV7-9 and TRBJ1-1): DTGVSQNPRHKITKRGQNVTFRCDPISEHNRLYWYRQTLGQGPEFLTYFQNEAQLEKSRLLSDRFSAERPKGSFSTLEIQRTEQGDSAMYLCASNLIMNTEAFFGQGTRLTVV.

The CDR3 spells CASSLRGSGGPEGDNEQFF. The CDR3 bases are TGTGCCAGCAGTCTCCGGGGGAGCGGGGGCCCCGAAGGAGACAATGAGCAGTTCTTC. This chain uses TRBV6-6 with TRBJ2-1; 8 bases are shared with TRBD2. Germline V gene sequence: CDR1 MNHNY, CDR2 SVGAGI (reference sequence). V trimming: 5 bases; J trimming: 5 bases; junction bases outside the gene matches: 20. There are 19 residues in the CDR3.

The genes are TRBV4-1 and TRBJ2-7; 8 bases are a match to TRBD2. Germline loops: CDR1 MGHRA, CDR2 YSYEKL. This CDR3 has 15 residues. V gave up 0 bases and J gave up 3 bases; unmatched junction bases: 4. CDR3 in amino acids: CASSQDRTSGYEQYF. The CDR3 DNA sequence: TGCGCCAGCAGCCAAGATAGAACTAGCGGCTACGAGCAGTACTTC.

The chain recombines TRBV7-9 with TRBJ2-3; no clear D gene. Looked up from germline, CDR1 is SEHNR and CDR2 is FQNEAQ (reference sequence). The V end lost 3 bases, the J end lost 1 base, and 11 bases lay between the germline ends. The length of the CDR3 is 15 residues. The CDR3 protein is CASSLRPTGTDTQYF. In nucleotides, the CDR3 is TGTGCCAGCAGCTTGCGCCCCACAGGCACAGATACGCAGTATTTT. Complete variable domain (other parts from reference TRBV7-9 and TRBJ2-3): DTGVSQNPRHKITKRGQNVTFRCDPISEHNRLYWYRQTLGQGPEFLTYFQNEAQLEKSRLLSDRFSAERPKGSFSTLEIQRTEQGDSAMYLCASSLRPTGTDTQYFGPGTRLTVL.

In its sample, this clone was seen a few times. The chain carries TRBV6-2 or TRBV6-3 and TRBJ1-2; D uncertain. Germline CDR1 is MNHEY and CDR2 is SVGEGT. This CDR3 has 14 amino acids. Trimming shortened V by 2 bases and J by 4 bases, and 11 bases separated the two germline ends. The CDR3 loop reads CASSYGLAVYGYTF. CDR3 DNA sequence: TGTGCCAGCAGTTACGGTTTGGCAGTCTATGGCTACACCTTC.

This chain links TRBV18 with TRBJ1-5; TRBD1 aligns across 8 bases. V lost 5 bases and J lost 5; bases outside the gene matches: 5. CDR1 and CDR2 from the germline V gene are KGHSH and LQKENI. The CDR3 consists of 14 residues. The CDR3 loop reads CASSKDRGDQPQHF. DNA for the CDR3: TGTGCCAGCTCAAAAGACAGGGGTGATCAGCCCCAGCATTTT.

The chain employs TRBV4-2 and TRBJ2-5, with TRBD2 matching 8 bases. The junction had 12 bases not matched to a gene; V was cut back by 4 bases and J by 2 bases. Germline V gene sequence: CDR1 LGHNA, CDR2 YNFKEQ. This CDR3 comprises 17 residues. CDR3 loop: CASSRQVVGGGQETQYF. The CDR3 DNA follows: TGTGCCAGCAGCCGCCAGGTCGTGGGCGGGGGGCAAGAGACCCAGTACTTC.

The V call is TRBV7-2, the J call TRBJ2-5; a weak D match, TRBD1 (6 bases). The CDR3 is 14 amino acids. Germline-derived CDR1 and CDR2 are SGHTA and FQGNSA. Trimming stripped 5 bases from V and 5 bases from J, with 15 bases between. The CDR3 nucleotides read TGTGCCAGCAGCCAAGAACAGGGTCAGGAGACCCAGTACTTC. It translates to CASSQEQGQETQYF.

The CDR3 sequence is CASIRGGSNEQFF. In nucleotides, the CDR3 is TGCGCCAGCATCCGCGGGGGGAGCAATGAGCAGTTCTTC. V usage is TRBV23-1 and J usage is TRBJ2-1; 8 positions match TRBD2. TRBV23-1 is recorded as an ORF, its role being uncertain. V dropped 7 bases and J dropped 6; count of bases not matched to a gene: 5. This CDR3 comprises 13 residues.

J is TRBJ1-4 and V is TRBV7-9; weak D call: TRBD1 (5 bases). The V gene lost 5 bases and the J gene lost 10 bases, with 17 bases spanning the gap. This CDR3 comprises 14 residues. Germline V gene sequence: CDR1 SEHNR, CDR2 FQNEAQ (reference sequence). Here the CDR3 reads CASSDPPGTPKLFF. DNA of the CDR3: TGTGCCAGCAGCGATCCTCCCGGGACTCCAAAACTGTTTTTT.

This clone was seen a single time. The chain links TRBV10-3 to TRBJ2-7; no clear D gene. V lost 8 bases and J 3 bases, leaving 8 bases between the germline ends. This CDR3 comprises 11 residues. Germline CDR1 ENHRY, CDR2 SYGVKD. The CDR3 reads CAISDVYEQYF. CDR3 coding DNA: TGTGCCATCTCAGATGTCTACGAGCAGTACTTC.

The chain carries TRBV5-1 and TRBJ1-2; no definite D call. Trimming removed 0 bases from V and 8 bases from J, with 17 bases in between. The CDR3 length is 15 residues. CDR1 SGHRS and CDR2 YFSETQ come from the germline V gene. Here the CDR3 DNA reads TGCGCCAGCAGCTTGGGACACGGACGTCTCGGGGGCTACACCTTC. It specifies CASSLGHGRLGGYTF.

A word on this clone: The same CDR3 is also encoded by other DNA sequences in this sample. This rearrangement joins TRBV28 to TRBJ1-2, with TRBD1 matching 7 bases. The CDR3 sequence is 14 residues long. V trimming: 2 bases; J trimming: 0 bases; junction bases outside the gene matches: 0. The V gene's germline CDR1 is MDHEN and CDR2 SYDVKM. Here the CDR3 reads CASSLDRANYGYTF. The CDR3 bases are TGTGCCAGCAGTTTAGACAGGGCTAACTATGGCTACACCTTC.

The V and J genes are TRBV4-3 and TRBJ1-1; no firm D call. Germline V lookup: CDR1 LGHNA, CDR2 YSLEER. The CDR3 sequence is 16 residues long. V was cut by 1 base and J by 1 base, with 13 bases left in between. The CDR3 loop is CASSQAQYEANTEAFF. CDR3 bases: TGCGCCAGCAGCCAAGCGCAGTACGAAGCGAACACTGAAGCTTTCTTT.

The table lists this clone with a few counts. The genes are TRBV15 and TRBJ1-6, with TRBD1 matching 7 bases. The junction had 15 bases not matched to a gene; V was cut back by 5 bases and J by 8 bases. Germline V gene data show CDR1 as LNHNV and CDR2 as YYDKDF (reference sequence). This CDR3 comprises 17 residues. CDR3 sequence (DNA): TGTGCCACCAGCTCCGGGGTTGACAGGGCCCGGGATTCACCCCTCCACTTT. Its protein product is CATSSGVDRARDSPLHF.